The 6 T cell receptor beta chains in this list originate from one sample, sequenced in a study of blood T cell repertoires in COVID-19. The protocol was immunoSEQ multiplex PCR, while the TCRdb copy is restricted to in-frame clones and leaves out a portion. The sample lists fewer than 200,000 clones; around 83% were seen once. Sample: PBMCs or T cells enriched from blood (not recorded which). All receptors derive from a woman in her forties or fifties in a cohort exposed to, infected with or recovered from COVID-19 (not recorded which).

This clone was counted a few times. This rearrangement joins TRBV29-1 to TRBJ1-5, with D perhaps TRBD1 (6 bases). The germline CDR1 and CDR2 sequences are SQVTM and ANQGSEA. V was clipped by 4 bases and J by 6 bases, with 10 bases between them. The CDR3 totals 12 residues. CDR3 loop: CSVGQEGQPQHF. For the CDR3, the DNA is TGCAGCGTTGGACAGGAAGGTCAGCCCCAGCATTTT.

For this clone: The same CDR3 arises from other DNA sequences in this sample as well. This chain links TRBV5-4 with TRBJ2-7, with 9 bases aligning to TRBD1. Losses at the gene ends were 4 bases for V and 7 bases for J; bases not matched to a gene: 9. The CDR3 has 14 residues. CDR1 is SGHNT and CDR2 is YYREEE in the germline V gene (reference sequence). CDR3: CASSATGGSGEQYF. DNA of the CDR3: TGTGCCAGCAGCGCGACAGGGGGTAGTGGGGAGCAGTACTTC.

The rearrangement links TRBV5-1 to TRBJ2-2, with 7 bases fitting TRBD1. V lost 6 bases to trimming and J lost 7 bases; unmatched junction nucleotides: 12. Germline CDR1 is SGHRS and CDR2 is YFSETQ. This CDR3 contains 15 residues. The CDR3 DNA sequence: TGCGCCAGCAATGACAGGGACATTATTGGCGGGGAGCTGTTTTTT. Protein: CASNDRDIIGGELFF. The full variable domain, its missing parts supplied by reference TRBV5-1 and TRBJ2-2, is KAGVTQTPRYLIKTRGQQVTLSCSPISGHRSVSWYQQTPGQGLQFLFEYFSETQRNKGNFPGRFSGRQFSNSRSEMNVSTLELGDSALYLCASNDRDIIGGELFFGEGSRLTVL.

The V gene is TRBV29-1, the J gene TRBJ1-6, with D possibly TRBD1 on 6 matching bases. Per germline, CDR1 SQVTM and CDR2 ANQGSEA. The V end lost 6 bases, the J end lost 6 bases, and 12 bases lay between the germline ends. The CDR3 length is 13 residues. CDR3 sequence reads: CSVRQESNSPLHF. The CDR3 DNA reads TGCAGCGTGAGACAGGAGTCTAATTCACCCCTCCACTTT.

The CDR3 spells CASSRMTGSGANVLTF. The CDR3 bases are TGTGCCAGCAGCCGTATGACAGGGAGTGGGGCCAACGTCCTGACTTTC. The chain carries TRBV2 and TRBJ2-6; 7 nucleotides agree with TRBD1. Germline CDR1 and CDR2: SNHLY and FYNNEI. This CDR3 contains 16 residues. V shed 6 bases and J 3 bases; nucleotides not matched to a gene: 8.

The J gene is TRBJ1-4, the V gene TRBV10-3; D gene ambiguous. This CDR3 has 16 amino acids. Looked up from germline, CDR1 is ENHRY and CDR2 is SYGVKD. Trimming took off 10 bases at V and 1 base at J, with 19 bases between the two ends. The CDR3 DNA is TGTGCCACCTCTGGGGTCGGCGGGGTAACTAATGAAAAACTGTTTTTT. Translating it yields CATSGVGGVTNEKLFF.